This TCR beta chain was identified in a study of T cells after yellow fever vaccination. The study, taken as a whole, reports: The secondary T-cell response peaked on day 5, not day 15, but was weaker.

MiXCR, run by TCRdb on the 5' RACE reads, gives a single entry per CDR3 protein. This table holds 300,000 to 450,000 distinct CDR3 sequences, roughly 6.1% found once. This clonotype was recorded at least ten times. Its antigen is undetermined. Germline loops: CDR1 MNHNS, CDR2 SASEGT. The CDR3 is made up of 14 amino acids. The V gene end was trimmed by 8 bases and the J gene end by 7 bases; junction bases not matched to a gene: 8. The chain recombines TRBV6-1 with TRBJ2-1, with TRBD2 matching over 10 bases. This TCR derives from a man in his thirties or forties who received the YFV17D yellow fever vaccine. The sequenced sample was PBMCs, obtained 5 days after the yellow fever booster vaccination. Here the CDR3 DNA reads TGTGCCAGCCTCATAGCGGGAGGTTGGAATGAGCAGTTCTTC. Protein product: CASLIAGGWNEQFF.